The 32 T cell receptor beta chains below come from one sample, sequenced in a study of T cells in Graves' hyperthyroidism and ophthalmopathy. The TCR beta CDR3 regions underwent amplification using RNA transcripts as the source. A set of HTBI primers served as the primers for a first-round RT-PCR of the TCR CDR3. TCRdb itself ran the multiplex PCR reads through MiXCR, one entry per CDR3 protein. The sample gives approximately 620,000 distinct CDR3 sequences, approximately 13% of which show up once; 5.8% is in the top ten. Sequencing was done on a sample of blood. These receptors were taken from a woman aged 25 to 39 with Graves' hyperthyroidism that later progressed to Graves' ophthalmopathy.

At least ten counts were recorded for this clonotype. The gene calls are TRBV20-1 and TRBJ2-1; no definite D call. The CDR3 is 15 amino acids. V dropped 6 bases and J dropped 3 bases, with 18 bases sitting between them. Germline V gene lookup returns CDR1 DFQATT and CDR2 SNEGSKA (reference sequence). The CDR3 reads CSAPRPEVSYNEQFF. The CDR3 DNA reads as TGCAGTGCCCCCCGTCCCGAGGTCAGCTACAATGAGCAGTTCTTC.

This clonotype was counted only a few times. Because the CDR3 is missing its conserved closing phenylalanine or tryptophan, this is likely a read error. The chain has TRBV11-2 and TRBJ2-2; the D gene is possibly TRBD1 (5 bases). Trimming removed 1 base at V and 1 base at J, with 7 bases between. Looked up from germline, CDR1 is SGHAT and CDR2 is FQNNGV. The CDR3 loop spans 15 amino acids. CDR3 nucleotide sequence: TGTGCCAGCAGCTTAGGTCAGGGGAACACCGGGGAGCTGTTTTCT. Translating it yields CASSLGQGNTGELFS.

This clonotype was seen ten or more times. The V call is TRBV12-3 or TRBV12-4, the J call TRBJ1-1; D is perhaps TRBD1 (5 bases). V lost 4 bases to trimming and J lost 9 bases, with 12 bases between them. The CDR3 is 12 residues long. The CDR3 loop is CASSWGDGQAFF. In DNA, the CDR3 is TGTGCCAGCAGTTGGGGGGACGGTCAAGCTTTCTTT.

V and J are TRBV5-4 and TRBJ2-7, with 10 bases identical to TRBD2. J lost 5 bases, V lost 3 bases, and 5 bases had no gene match. The CDR3 spans 14 residues. Germline V CDR1 and CDR2: SGHNT, YYREEE (reference sequence). In DNA, the CDR3 is TGTGCCAGCAGCTCCCAGCGGGAGGGGGACGAGCAGTACTTC. Its protein product is CASSSQREGDEQYF.

This clonotype was observed at least ten times. The rearrangement links TRBV6-1 to TRBJ1-5, with 7 bases fitting TRBD1. Per germline, CDR1 MNHNS and CDR2 SASEGT. The CDR3 totals 14 residues. J was trimmed by 5 bases and V by 4 bases; bases with no gene match: 5. Here the CDR3 reads CASSGRQGYQPQHF. DNA for the CDR3: TGTGCCAGCAGTGGTCGACAGGGCTATCAGCCCCAGCATTTT.

With respect to this clonotype: Being one base from a much bigger clone, this may be a read error. No conserved phenylalanine or tryptophan ends this CDR3, so it is likely a read error. The genes are TRBV14 and TRBJ2-5; 9 bases line up with TRBD1. There are 13 residues in the CDR3. Trimming cost V 5 bases and J 4 bases; bases outside gene matches: 2. The germline CDR1 and CDR2 sequences are SGHDN and FVKESK. CDR3 sequence: CASSYRGRETQYL. CDR3 coding DNA: TGTGCCAGCAGCTACAGGGGGCGAGAGACCCAGTACCTC.

The V call is TRBV5-1, the J call TRBJ2-2; 10 bases match TRBD2. Trimming cost V 1 base and J 6 bases; bases outside gene matches: 12. Germline V lookup: CDR1 SGHRS, CDR2 YFSETQ. The CDR3 covers 18 residues. The CDR3 region has the DNA TGCGCCAGCAGCTTGAGAGGGCTAGCGGGAGACTTGGCCGGGGAGCTGTTTTTT. Residues: CASSLRGLAGDLAGELFF.

This clonotype was found many times. This chain joins TRBV7-9 and TRBJ2-1; TRBD2 matches 10 bases. CDR3 length equals 14 residues. The V segment lost 5 bases and the J segment 10 bases; nucleotides outside the gene matches: 8. CDR1 is SEHNR, CDR2 FQNEAQ, per germline (reference sequence). The CDR3 loop reads CASSPRVAGGEQFF. In DNA form, the CDR3 reads TGTGCCAGCAGCCCGCGAGTAGCGGGAGGAGAGCAGTTCTTC.

This clonotype turned up a few times. The chain combines TRBV20-1 with TRBJ1-2, with 8 bases aligning to TRBD1. This CDR3 region has 10 residues. Trimming cost V 6 bases and J 8 bases; bases outside gene matches: 2. Germline lookup yields CDR1 DFQATT and CDR2 SNEGSKA (reference sequence). The CDR3 DNA is TGCAGTGCGGGACAGGCCGGCTACACCTTC. This gives the protein CSAGQAGYTF.

Many counts were recorded for this clonotype. The chain joins TRBV29-1 to TRBJ1-1, with D unclear. Germline V gene sequence: CDR1 SQVTM, CDR2 ANQGSEA. This CDR3 region has 13 residues. The V end lost 2 bases, the J end lost 0 bases, and 7 bases lay between the germline ends. The DNA for the CDR3 is TGCAGCGTTGAACGGCGGCTGAACACTGAAGCTTTCTTT. As protein: CSVERRLNTEAFF.

This clonotype was seen at least ten times. The genes are TRBV12-3 or TRBV12-4 and TRBJ1-5; D may be TRBD1 (6 bases). CDR3 length: 16 residues. V was shortened by 2 bases and J by 1 base, with 12 bases between the two germline ends. The chain's CDR3 is CASSLQGIRSNQPQHF. CDR3 nucleotides: TGTGCCAGCAGTTTACAGGGGATCCGGAGCAATCAGCCCCAGCATTTT.

The chain has TRBV12-3 or TRBV12-4 and TRBJ2-7, with 10 bases that match TRBD2. V was clipped by 5 bases and J by 1 base; unmatched bases: 11. The CDR3 spans 17 residues. The CDR3 protein is CASSRRASGRASYEQYF. In DNA, the CDR3 is TGTGCCAGCAGTCGTAGAGCAAGCGGGAGGGCATCCTACGAGCAGTACTTC.

Remarks on this clonotype: A junction end diverges from the germline sequence, so it may reflect a read error. The rearrangement uses TRBV27 and TRBJ2-7; no firm D call. From germline, CDR1 is MNHEY and CDR2 SMNVEV (reference sequence). The length of the CDR3 is 14 residues. The CDR3 region is CASGLPNFLYEQYF. The CDR3 nucleotides read TGTGCCAGCGGTTTGCCTAATTTCCTCTACGAGCAGTACTTC.

Worth noting for this clonotype: This may be a read error, as it is one base from a much larger clone. This chain joins TRBV12-5 and TRBJ2-3; TRBD2 matches 7 bases. Germline loops: CDR1 LGHNT, CDR2 FRNRAP. The CDR3 is 17 amino acids. CDR3 in DNA: TGTGCTAGTGGTTCATTCACAGCGGGGCATAGCACAGATACGCTGTATTTT. The encoded protein is CASGSFTAGHSTDTLYF. Full variable domain (outside the CDR3, taken from reference TRBV12-5 and TRBJ2-3): DARVTQTPRHKVTEMGQEVTMRCQPILGHNTVFWYRQTMMQGLELLAYFRNRAPLDDSGMPKDRFSAEMPDATLATLKIQPSEPRDSAVYFCASGSFTAGHSTDTLYFGPGTRLTVL.

This clonotype was detected many times. The chain uses TRBV29-1 and TRBJ2-7, with D tentatively TRBD1 (6 bases). Trimming removed 4 bases at V and 2 bases at J, with 18 bases between. This CDR3 comprises 15 residues. CDR1 is SQVTM and CDR2 is ANQGSEA in the germline V gene. The CDR3 nucleotides are TGCAGCGTTGGCCGATCAGGGGTGTTAACCTACGAGCAGTACTTC. Translating it yields CSVGRSGVLTYEQYF.

This clonotype has a handful of counts. The rearrangement uses TRBV28 and TRBJ2-1; D is uncertain. The length of the CDR3 is 12 residues. V dropped 6 bases and J dropped 9 bases, with 12 bases sitting between them. CDR1 and CDR2 from the germline V gene are MDHEN and SYDVKM. The CDR3, as DNA: TGTGCCAGCAGGCCAGCCACGGGTGAGCAGTTCTTC. Protein product: CASRPATGEQFF.

In this sample, this clonotype turned up many times. The rearrangement uses TRBV7-8 and TRBJ2-3; D call uncertain. Between the trimmed V and J ends, which lost 3 bases and 4 bases, there was a span of 17 bases. The CDR3 covers 16 residues. Germline assignment: CDR1 SGHVS and CDR2 FQNEAQ. CDR3 region: CASSLVNWSVPDTQYF. The CDR3 coding sequence is TGTGCCAGCAGCTTGGTTAACTGGTCGGTTCCAGATACGCAGTATTTT.

This clonotype showed up many times. This chain links TRBV12-3 or TRBV12-4 with TRBJ1-3, with a possible D match to TRBD1 (5 bases). The CDR3 sequence is 12 residues long. Between the trimmed V and J ends, which lost 6 bases and 4 bases, there was a span of 7 bases. CDR3 region: CASREGGNTIYF. In nucleotides, the CDR3 is TGTGCCAGCAGAGAGGGGGGAAACACCATATATTTT.

This clonotype has a count of ten or more. The chain couples TRBV5-1 to TRBJ2-2; 9 nucleotides line up with TRBD2. CDR1 and CDR2 (germline): SGHRS, YFSETQ. This CDR3 contains 16 residues. V lost 3 bases and J lost 5; bases outside the gene matches: 8. The CDR3 nucleotides are TGCGCCAGCAGCTCCGGACTAGCGAGAGAGACCGGGGAGCTGTTTTTT. Translated: CASSSGLARETGELFF. Variable domain in full (rest from reference TRBV5-1 and TRBJ2-2): KAGVTQTPRYLIKTRGQQVTLSCSPISGHRSVSWYQQTPGQGLQFLFEYFSETQRNKGNFPGRFSGRQFSNSRSEMNVSTLELGDSALYLCASSSGLARETGELFFGEGSRLTVL.

Comment on this clonotype: A read error may be the cause here, since a much bigger clone is one base away. The CDR3 does not close with the conserved phenylalanine or tryptophan, likely indicating a read error. The J gene is TRBJ2-1, the V gene TRBV5-6; no clear D. The germline V gene encodes CDR1 SGHDT and CDR2 YYEEEE. V lost 6 bases to trimming and J lost 5 bases, with 9 bases between them. The CDR3 runs 12 residues. Written as DNA, the CDR3 is TGTGCCAGCACCATCCGGGACAATGAGCAGTTCTCC. It encodes CASTIRDNEQFS.

This clonotype was picked up many times. The V and J genes are TRBV6-5 and TRBJ1-6; D not certain. The germline gives CDR1 MNHEY, CDR2 SVGAGI. V was shortened by 0 bases and J by 0 bases, with 12 bases between the two germline ends. The CDR3 runs to 18 residues. The CDR3 region has the DNA TGTGCCAGCAGTTACTCGTGGAGACCGAGCTCCTATAATTCACCCCTCCACTTT. Translation: CASSYSWRPSSYNSPLHF.

The rearrangement links TRBV11-2 to TRBJ1-2; D is possibly TRBD1 (6 bases). Germline lookup yields CDR1 SGHAT and CDR2 FQNNGV. This CDR3 is built from 13 residues. Trimming left V 5 bases short and J 8 bases short, with 15 bases between. DNA for the CDR3: TGTGCCAGCAGCCCGGACAGCCTTGTCGGCTACACCTTC. Residues: CASSPDSLVGYTF.

In its sample, this clonotype was seen many times. V usage is TRBV30 and J usage is TRBJ1-5; maybe TRBD1 (6 bases). Germline CDR1 GTSNPN, CDR2 SVGIG (reference sequence). CDR3 size: 12 residues. Trimming cost V 4 bases and J 6 bases, with 10 bases left between them. The CDR3 nucleotides read TGTGCCTGGAATGGGGGCGGTCAGCCCCAGCATTTT. Its protein product is CAWNGGGQPQHF. Using reference TRBV30 and TRBJ1-5 for the parts outside the CDR3, the full variable domain is SQTIHQWPATLVQPVGSPLSLECTVEGTSNPNLYWYRQAAGRGLQLLFYSVGIGQISSEVPQNLSASRPQDRQFILSSKKLLLSDSGFYLCAWNGGGQPQHFGDGTRLSIL.

This clonotype was seen many times. The rearrangement links TRBV7-2 to TRBJ2-7; D is uncertain. Germline values: CDR1 SGHTA, CDR2 FQGNSA. V was trimmed by 5 bases and J by 3 bases, leaving 8 bases between them. The CDR3 runs 12 residues. For the CDR3, the DNA is TGTGCCAGCAGCGCTGCAGGCTACGAGCAGTACTTC. This codes for CASSAAGYEQYF. The variable domain in full, with the rest retrieved from reference TRBV7-2 and TRBJ2-7, is GAGVSQSPSNKVTEKGKDVELRCDPISGHTALYWYRQSLGQGLEFLIYFQGNSAPDKSGLPSDRFSAERTGGSVSTLTIQRTQQEDSAVYLCASSAAGYEQYFGPGTRLTVT.

The V gene is TRBV3-1, the J gene TRBJ2-1; 12 nucleotides agree with TRBD2. The CDR3 totals 18 residues. Looked up from germline, CDR1 is LGHDT and CDR2 is YNNKEL (reference sequence). The junction had 12 bases not matched to a gene; V was cut back by 4 bases and J by 5 bases. The DNA for the CDR3 is TGTGCCAGCAGCCGATGGGGACTAGCGGGCACTACTAACAATGAGCAGTTCTTC. It is translated as CASSRWGLAGTTNNEQFF.

This clonotype occurred a few times. This sequence joins TRBV28 and TRBJ2-3, with D perhaps TRBD2 (6 bases). This CDR3 has 17 amino acids. From germline, CDR1 is MDHEN and CDR2 SYDVKM. Trimming cost V 5 bases and J 2 bases, with 20 bases left between them. Written as DNA, the CDR3 is TGTGCCAGCAGTCCCGCGGGGACCGCCGGTGCCACAGATACGCAGTATTTT. This sequence encodes CASSPAGTAGATDTQYF.

The sample holds many counts of this clonotype. This chain joins TRBV20-1 and TRBJ1-1, with no clear D. The CDR3 consists of 13 residues. Germline V gene sequence: CDR1 DFQATT, CDR2 SNEGSKA (reference sequence). Trimming pared 3 bases from V and 3 bases from J, leaving 11 bases between. This chain's CDR3 is CSARNMWDTEAFF. CDR3 bases: TGCAGTGCTAGGAATATGTGGGACACTGAAGCTTTCTTT.

This clonotype was counted at least ten times. This chain connects TRBV12-5 to TRBJ2-5, with TRBD1 matching over 10 bases. This CDR3 spans 15 amino acids. The germline V gene encodes CDR1 LGHNT and CDR2 FRNRAP. V dropped 1 base and J dropped 2; count of bases not matched to a gene: 1. The CDR3 protein is CASGLAGQGQETQYF. DNA for the CDR3: TGTGCTAGTGGTTTGGCGGGACAGGGGCAAGAGACCCAGTACTTC.

Concerning this clonotype itself: This may arise from a read error, as a much more abundant clone is one base away. The chain employs TRBV19 and TRBJ2-6; D remains unclear. The CDR3 totals 16 residues. Germline values: CDR1 LNHDA, CDR2 SQIVND (reference sequence). The CDR3 sequence: CASTADPGSGDNVLTF. DNA for the CDR3: TGTGCCAGTACGGCTGACCCAGGCTCTGGGGACAACGTCCTGACTTTC.

In this sample, this clonotype turned up many times. This chain uses TRBV12-3 or TRBV12-4 with TRBJ2-5; 8 nucleotides align to TRBD1. Trimming at V came to 5 bases and at J to 5 bases, leaving 4 bases not matched to a gene. The CDR3 has 13 residues. The CDR3 loop reads CASSQGAWETQYF. The CDR3 region has the DNA TGTGCCAGCAGTCAGGGGGCCTGGGAGACCCAGTACTTC.

V gene TRBV10-3 combines with J gene TRBJ2-3, with unresolved D. Trimming took 2 bases from V and 7 from J, leaving 10 bases between them. The CDR3 runs to 13 residues. The germline V gene has CDR1 ENHRY and CDR2 SYGVKD. The CDR3 loop reads CAISEVGNNTQYF. CDR3 DNA: TGTGCCATCAGTGAGGTTGGCAATAATACGCAGTATTTT.

Remarks on this clonotype: This may come from a read error, since a much larger clone is one base off. The chain joins TRBV28 to TRBJ1-2, with TRBD1 matching 7 bases. Losses at the gene ends were 6 bases for V and 4 bases for J; bases not matched to a gene: 8. This CDR3 has 14 amino acids. Germline assignment: CDR1 MDHEN and CDR2 SYDVKM. For the CDR3, the DNA is TGTGCCAGCAGCCCAGGCGGACAGGTCTATGGCTACACCTTC. Translation gives CASSPGGQVYGYTF.